The 10 T cell receptor beta chains listed next were all sequenced from one sample in a study of shared clonotypes between healthy human individuals. Cells designated naive CD8 were CD45RO-negative and were positively selected for CCR7, with terminally differentiated effector memory CD45RA+ cells excluded. Profiled with immunoSEQ multiplex PCR; TCRdb holds only in-frame clones, not every one. The sample consists of roughly 1,800,000 clones, over 85% of them appearing once. Sequencing was carried out using naive CD8+ T cells sorted from blood. The receptors were gathered from a young man in good health.

The V and J genes are TRBV28 and TRBJ2-5, with D possibly TRBD2 on 6 matching bases. V shed 2 bases and J shed 5 bases, with 12 bases lying between them. The CDR3 is 14 residues long. The V gene's germline CDR1 is MDHEN and CDR2 SYDVKM. The chain's CDR3 is CASSLVREAETQYF. The CDR3 region has the DNA TGTGCCAGCAGTTTAGTGAGGGAGGCGGAGACCCAGTACTTC.

The chain recombines TRBV7-3 with TRBJ2-1; no definite D call. The ends were cut back, 4 bases at V and 3 bases at J, with 7 bases in the middle. The CDR3 has 13 amino acids. Germline V gene data show CDR1 as SGHTA and CDR2 as FQGTGA. CDR3 bases: TGTGCCAGCAGCTCACCCAACTACAATGAGCAGTTCTTC. It codes for CASSSPNYNEQFF.

V is TRBV28 and J is TRBJ2-3; 11 bases align to TRBD2. CDR1 and CDR2 from the germline V gene are MDHEN and SYDVKM. The CDR3 consists of 20 residues. V was clipped by 3 bases and J by 3 bases; unmatched bases: 17. The CDR3 nucleotides read TGTGCCAGCAGTTTGGGGACAGTGTACCTAGCGGGGGGCGGAACAGATACGCAGTATTTT. Protein: CASSLGTVYLAGGGTDTQYF. Full variable domain (remainder filled in from reference TRBV28 and TRBJ2-3): DVKVTQSSRYLVKRTGEKVFLECVQDMDHENMFWYRQDPGLGLRLIYFSYDVKMKEKGDIPEGYSVSREKKERFSLILESASTNQTSMYLCASSLGTVYLAGGGTDTQYFGPGTRLTVL.

For the CDR3, the DNA is TGTGCCATCAGTGAACAGCGGGGGGCCACAGATACGCAGTATTTT. Protein: CAISEQRGATDTQYF. The chain joins TRBV10-3 to TRBJ2-3; 9 bases match TRBD2. With 3 bases clipped from V and 2 bases from J, the junction kept 3 bases outside the gene matches. The CDR3 is 15 residues long. Per the germline V gene, CDR1 is ENHRY and CDR2 is SYGVKD.

Concerning this clone itself: Other DNA variants within this sample encode the same CDR3. The chain joins TRBV5-6 to TRBJ2-7; D gene unclear. Germline V gives CDR1 SGHDT, CDR2 YYEEEE. The CDR3 extends over 11 amino acids. Trimming stripped 5 bases from V and 4 bases from J, with 7 bases between. The CDR3 sequence: CASSSLYEQYF. The CDR3 DNA reads TGTGCCAGCAGTTCCCTTTACGAGCAGTACTTC.

The rearrangement uses TRBV4-1 and TRBJ2-3, with 14 bases lining up with TRBD2. Germline CDR1 is MGHRA and CDR2 is YSYEKL. CDR3 length equals 19 residues. Trimming took 1 base from V and 2 from J; bases not matched to a gene: 8. CDR3 nucleotide sequence: TGCGCCAGCAGCCAAGCCCTGGGACTAGCGGGGGACAACACAGATACGCAGTATTTT. It translates to CASSQALGLAGDNTDTQYF.

The V gene is TRBV6-1, the J gene TRBJ2-2; 7 bases are shared with TRBD1. The ends lost 11 bases at V and 2 bases at J; junction bases unmatched: 5. The germline V gene has CDR1 MNHNS and CDR2 SASEGT. The CDR3 is 13 amino acids. CDR3 amino acids: CADRDSNTGELFF. The DNA for the CDR3 is TGTGCCGACCGGGACAGCAACACCGGGGAGCTGTTTTTT.

CDR3 in amino acids: CATTNDPGGANEKLFF. As DNA, the CDR3 is TGTGCCACCACCAACGACCCAGGTGGAGCTAATGAAAAACTGTTTTTT. The chain joins TRBV15 to TRBJ1-4; D not resolved. This CDR3 contains 16 residues. V gave up 7 bases and J gave up 3 bases, with 18 bases separating them. The germline CDR1 and CDR2 sequences are LNHNV and YYDKDF (reference sequence).

This chain uses TRBV5-1 with TRBJ2-2, with 8 bases lining up with TRBD1. CDR1 SGHRS and CDR2 YFSETQ come from the germline V gene. This CDR3 spans 15 amino acids. Trimming at V came to 4 bases and at J to 3 bases, leaving 5 bases not matched to a gene. The CDR3 region has the DNA TGCGCCAGCAGCACGGGACAGGCCGACACCGGGGAGCTGTTTTTT. Translation gives CASSTGQADTGELFF.

The chain joins TRBV19 to TRBJ1-5; 9 bases are shared with TRBD1. The CDR3 has 15 residues. CDR1 and CDR2 from the germline V gene are LNHDA and SQIVND (reference sequence). V shed 10 bases and J 5 bases; nucleotides not matched to a gene: 12. The CDR3: CATSPPGQGYQPQHF. DNA for the CDR3: TGTGCCACCTCGCCCCCGGGACAGGGATATCAGCCCCAGCATTTT.